This T cell receptor (beta chain) stems from a study of blood T cell repertoires in COVID-19. V lost 2 bases to trimming and J lost 3 bases; unmatched junction nucleotides: 7. This CDR3 is 15 amino acids long. CDR1 and CDR2 from the germline V gene are SGHDT and YYEEEE. Original methodology: From reference gene primer amplification, estimates of nucleated cell counts were derived. Assay used: immunoSEQ multiplex PCR; TCRdb lists only in-frame clones, some missing. V and J calls and clone size follow that table, whereas D and trimming were derived from the DNA. This repertoire shows roughly 14,000 clones, approximately 83% found once; its top ten account for just under 25%.

The clonotype originates from a man aged 40-55 years with active or convalescent COVID-19. Sequenced input: peripheral blood. This chain links TRBV5-6 with TRBJ1-1, with 7 bases fitting TRBD1. For the CDR3, the DNA is TGTGCCAGCAGCTTAGGGGGCGCCCAGGACACTGAAGCTTTCTTT. Translation: CASSLGGAQDTEAFF.